This T cell receptor (beta chain) was sequenced during a study of blood T cells in healthy people across ages. A second PCR of about 7 to 11 cycles used a sample-barcoded 5' primer and a J-beta primer mix. TCRdb re-analysed the 5' RACE reads in MiXCR, keeping a single row per CDR3 protein. The repertoire includes approximately 1,700,000 distinct CDR3 sequences, approximately 40% of them detected once, and under 30% sits in the top ten. Trimming took 3 bases from V and 4 from J, leaving 16 bases between them. Looked up from germline, CDR1 is MNHNS and CDR2 is SASEGT. The CDR3 has 16 amino acids. The J gene is TRBJ1-5, the V gene TRBV6-1, with D perhaps TRBD1 (5 bases). The TCR was taken from a human donor in good health. The sequenced material came from blood. This CDR3 is CASSDSRGFRNQPQHF. The CDR3 DNA follows: TGTGCCAGCAGTGATTCCCGGGGGTTTAGAAATCAGCCCCAGCATTTT.